The 10 T cell receptor beta chains listed next were all sequenced from one sample in a study of cytomegalovirus exposure and HLA in healthy donors. Primers: 60 Vbeta forward and 13 Jbeta reverse. Using immunoSEQ multiplex PCR, the repertoire was profiled, and TCRdb retains in-frame clones only, with some absent. This table has 100,000 to 150,000 clones, less than 85% appearing once. Material for sequencing was PBMCs. The receptors here all came from a man between 18 and 29 years old in good health and CMV-seropositive.

CDR3 DNA: TGTGCCAGCCCGACAGGGACTGGAAACACCATATATTTT. Translated, it gives CASPTGTGNTIYF. V is TRBV2 and J is TRBJ1-3; 7 bases align to TRBD1. V lost 8 bases and J lost 2; bases outside the gene matches: 3. CDR1 and CDR2 (germline): SNHLY, FYNNEI. The CDR3 is 13 amino acids. Full variable domain (remainder filled in from reference TRBV2 and TRBJ1-3): EPEVTQTPSHQVTQMGQEVILRCVPISNHLYFYWYRQILGQKVEFLVSFYNNEISEKSEIFDDQFSVERPDGSNFTLKIRSTKLEDSAMYFCASPTGTGNTIYFGEGSWLTVV.

The V call is TRBV7-9, the J call TRBJ1-2; no clear D. The CDR3 has 13 amino acids. Germline values: CDR1 SEHNR, CDR2 FQNEAQ (reference sequence). V gave up 1 base and J gave up 7 bases, with 10 bases separating them. CDR3 amino acids: CASSLGESGGYTF. In nucleotides, the CDR3 is TGTGCCAGCAGCTTAGGAGAATCCGGTGGCTACACCTTC.

Comment on this clone: The sample holds other DNA sequences that translate to the same CDR3. The rearrangement uses TRBV9 and TRBJ2-5; 9 bases match TRBD2. Germline CDR1 is SGDLS and CDR2 is YYNGEE. The CDR3 is made up of 15 amino acids. With 2 bases clipped from V and 4 bases from J, the junction kept 6 bases outside the gene matches. The CDR3 sequence: CASSVGGGAGETQYF. CDR3 nucleotide sequence: TGTGCCAGCAGCGTGGGCGGGGGGGCTGGAGAGACCCAGTACTTC.

The V and J genes are TRBV10-3 and TRBJ2-7; TRBD1 matches at 10 bases. The V and J ends lost 4 bases and 0 bases, in that order; junction bases with no gene match: 3. Germline CDR1 and CDR2: ENHRY and SYGVKD. The CDR3 totals 15 residues. In nucleotides, the CDR3 is TGTGCCATCAGTGTTGGGGACAGGGGCTCCTACGAGCAGTACTTC. Its translation is CAISVGDRGSYEQYF.

This clone was observed once. The chain uses TRBV5-6 and TRBJ1-2; the D gene is possibly TRBD1 (6 bases). The V gene's germline CDR1 is SGHDT and CDR2 YYEEEE. The CDR3 sequence is 12 residues long. Trimming removed 8 bases at V and 2 bases at J, with 10 bases between. The CDR3 DNA follows: TGTGCCAGGGACGGGACAAACTATGGCTACACCTTC. It is translated as CARDGTNYGYTF.

This sequence joins TRBV13 and TRBJ1-3; D is unclear. V lost 3 bases, J lost 0 bases, and 12 bases lay in between. This CDR3 contains 16 residues. Germline loops: CDR1 PRHDT, CDR2 FYEKMQ (reference sequence). The CDR3 nucleotides read TGTGCCAGCAGCTTTAACCGATACTTCTCTGGAAACACCATATATTTT. It codes for CASSFNRYFSGNTIYF.

The V call is TRBV30, the J call TRBJ1-4; possibly TRBD1 for D (6 bases). This CDR3 has 13 amino acids. V was pared by 5 bases and J by 8 bases, with 15 bases between. Looked up from germline, CDR1 is GTSNPN and CDR2 is SVGIG (reference sequence). Here the CDR3 DNA reads TGTGCCTGGGGCACAGGGCTACGCGAAAAACTGTTTTTT. As protein: CAWGTGLREKLFF.

Only a few counts were recorded for this clone. The V gene is TRBV4-1, the J gene TRBJ1-5; the D is unclear. Germline V lookup: CDR1 MGHRA, CDR2 YSYEKL. V lost 0 bases and J 3 bases, leaving 15 bases between the germline ends. The CDR3 sequence is 17 residues long. The chain's CDR3 is CASSQDFGEAANQPQHF. The CDR3, as DNA: TGCGCCAGCAGCCAAGATTTTGGCGAGGCTGCCAATCAGCCCCAGCATTTT.

The rearrangement uses TRBV14 and TRBJ2-2; perhaps TRBD1 as D (6 bases). Trimming left V 2 bases short and J 5 bases short, with 12 bases between. This CDR3 comprises 15 residues. Looked up from germline, CDR1 is SGHDN and CDR2 is FVKESK. DNA of the CDR3: TGTGCCAGCAGCCAATACAGGGTCGGGACCGGGGAGCTGTTTTTT. This codes for CASSQYRVGTGELFF.

As for this clone: The junction and the germline gene differ at one end; a read error may be behind it. V usage is TRBV10-3 and J usage is TRBJ2-5, with D perhaps TRBD2 (6 bases). This CDR3 contains 15 residues. Germline CDR1 reads ENHRY; CDR2 reads SYGVKD. The CDR3 DNA reads as TGTGCCCTCAGCAAGACCACCCCGGAGGGGGAGACCCAGTACTTC. As protein: CALSKTTPEGETQYF.